These T cell receptor beta chains were read from a single sample in a study of blood T cell repertoires in COVID-19. Data came from immunoSEQ multiplex PCR; TCRdb stores just in-frame clones and leaves some out. This table holds 450,000 or so clones, around 91% found once. The sequenced sample consisted of PBMCs or T cells enriched from blood (not recorded which). The origin of the receptors is a man between 18 and 35 years old who had recovered from COVID-19. Both conserved end residues are part of each CDR3. A D gene is named only where the DNA matches it firmly. Clone size, where shown, is once, few, many, or a class for clones that have expanded.

cdr3_aa	cdr3_nt	clone_size	v_call	d_call	j_call
CASEEPGQPQHF	TGTGCCAGCGAAGAACCAGGACAGCCCCAGCATTTT	NA	TRBV10-3	NA	TRBJ1-5
CATSRRQGGSPLHF	TGTGCCACCAGCAGAAGACAGGGCGGGTCACCCCTCCACTTT	NA	TRBV15	TRBD1	TRBJ1-6
CASSPLINEKLFF	TGTGCCAGCAGCCCCCTTATTAATGAAAAACTGTTTTTT	NA	TRBV11-2	NA	TRBJ1-4
CASILGQGDGYTF	TGTGCCAGCATTCTGGGACAGGGGGATGGCTACACCTTC	NA	TRBV6-5	TRBD1	TRBJ1-2
CASSWGTGGLQAFF	TGTGCCAGCAGTTGGGGGACAGGGGGCTTACAAGCTTTCTTT	NA	TRBV6-5	TRBD1	TRBJ1-1
CTSSLEDQETQYF	TGCACCAGCAGCCTGGAGGACCAAGAGACCCAGTACTTC	once	TRBV1	NA	TRBJ2-5
CASSPGTGIANEQFF	TGCGCCAGCAGCCCAGGGACAGGGATCGCGAATGAGCAGTTCTTC	NA	TRBV5-1	TRBD1	TRBJ2-1
CATGLAGVEETQYF	TGTGCCACCGGTCTAGCGGGAGTAGAAGAGACCCAGTACTTC	NA	TRBV24-1	TRBD2	TRBJ2-5
CASRRENPYGYTF	TGTGCCAGCAGGCGCGAGAATCCCTATGGCTACACCTTC	NA	TRBV21-1	NA	TRBJ1-2
CASSLSSPGAKGYTF	TGTGCCAGCAGCTTAAGTTCCCCAGGGGCGAAAGGCTACACCTTC	NA	TRBV5-4	NA	TRBJ1-2
CASSPSDRRNSPLHF	TGTGCCAGCAGCCCATCGGACAGGCGGAATTCACCCCTCCACTTT	once	TRBV7-2	TRBD1	TRBJ1-6
CASSKVGRHNSYGYTF	TGTGCCAGCAGCAAAGTGGGCAGACACAATTCATATGGCTACACCTTC	once	TRBV21-1	NA	TRBJ1-2
CATADRGASQPQHF	TGTGCCACCGCCGACAGGGGAGCGAGTCAGCCCCAGCATTTT	NA	TRBV6-5	TRBD1	TRBJ1-5
CASSEATGLSNQPQHF	TGTGCCAGCTCAGAAGCGACAGGGTTGAGCAATCAGCCCCAGCATTTT	NA	TRBV18	TRBD1	TRBJ1-5
CASGGGHRNTIYF	TGTGCCAGCGGGGGGGGCCACAGGAACACCATATATTTT	NA	TRBV3-1/TRBV3-2	NA	TRBJ1-3
CASSLSGYNEQFF	TGTGCCAGCAGCCTGAGCGGGTACAATGAGCAGTTCTTC	NA	TRBV11-1	NA	TRBJ2-1
CASRPMIRDRFYEQYF	TGTGCCAGCAGGCCGATGATCCGGGACAGATTCTACGAGCAGTACTTC	NA	TRBV28	TRBD1	TRBJ2-7
CASSLKWLAGETQYF	TGTGCCAGCAGCTTAAAATGGCTAGCTGGAGAGACCCAGTACTTC	NA	TRBV7-8	NA	TRBJ2-5
CASSLRRGSPTEAFF	TGCGCCAGCAGCTTGCGCCGGGGGTCGCCCACTGAAGCTTTCTTT	NA	TRBV5-1	NA	TRBJ1-1
CASQGFRADTQYF	TGTGCCAGCCAGGGGTTCCGGGCAGATACGCAGTATTTT	NA	TRBV2	NA	TRBJ2-3
CASSPGGQLYATNEKLFF	TGTGCCAGCAGCCCAGGGGGGCAATTGTATGCAACTAATGAAAAACTGTTTTTT	NA	TRBV7-9	TRBD1	TRBJ1-4
CASSQDRGGRNTF	TGCGCCAGCAGCCAAGACCGAGGCGGTCGGAACACCTTC	NA	TRBV4-1	NA	TRBJ1-2
CASSGTVSYEQYF	TGTGCCAGCAGCGGGACAGTCTCCTACGAGCAGTACTTC	NA	TRBV12-3/TRBV12-4	TRBD1	TRBJ2-7
CASSLTDRTYGYTF	TGTGCCAGCAGCTTGACGGACAGGACGTATGGCTACACCTTC	NA	TRBV5-8	TRBD1	TRBJ1-2
CASSDRLTEAFF	TGTGCCAGCAGCGACAGGCTCACTGAAGCTTTCTTT	NA	TRBV2	NA	TRBJ1-1
CASSYIRGRGRFKGYTF	TGTGCCAGCAGCTACATCCGGGGCAGGGGGCGGTTCAAAGGCTACACCTTC	NA	TRBV11-2	TRBD1	TRBJ1-2
CASQPGQGYEQYF	TGCGCCAGCCAACCGGGACAGGGCTACGAGCAGTACTTC	NA	TRBV5-1	TRBD1	TRBJ2-7
CASSEEAGPYEQYF	TGTGCCAGCAGTGAAGAGGCAGGGCCCTACGAGCAGTACTTC	NA	TRBV2	NA	TRBJ2-7
CATSDKGLATYNEQFF	TGTGCCACCAGTGATAAGGGACTAGCGACATACAATGAGCAGTTCTTC	NA	TRBV24-1	TRBD2	TRBJ2-1
CASSNTGGDGYTF	TGTGCCAGCAGCAATACAGGGGGCGATGGCTACACCTTC	NA	TRBV3-1/TRBV3-2	TRBD1	TRBJ1-2
CASSTGHSEAFF	TGTGCCAGCAGCACTGGACATAGTGAAGCTTTCTTT	once	TRBV6-5	NA	TRBJ1-1
CASSTRDRGPGTNEKLFF	TGTGCCAGCAGCACCAGGGACAGGGGGCCTGGAACTAATGAAAAACTGTTTTTT	NA	TRBV11-3	TRBD1	TRBJ1-4
CASSPRASFATNEKLFF	TGTGCCAGCAGCCCCCGTGCCAGTTTTGCAACTAATGAAAAACTGTTTTTT	NA	TRBV9	NA	TRBJ1-4
CASSLGSLQGPNYGYTF	TGTGCCAGCAGCTTAGGGAGTCTCCAGGGCCCTAACTATGGCTACACCTTC	NA	TRBV7-9	NA	TRBJ1-2
CAINSGQGATNEQFF	TGTGCCATCAACTCAGGACAGGGGGCGACGAATGAGCAGTTCTTC	NA	TRBV10-3	TRBD1	TRBJ2-1
CASNYGGDSFNSYEQYF	TGTGCCAGCAACTATGGAGGGGACAGCTTCAATTCCTACGAGCAGTACTTC	NA	TRBV2	NA	TRBJ2-7
CASSPRGAGRGNGYTF	TGTGCCAGCTCCCCCCGCGGGGCAGGGAGAGGGAATGGCTACACCTTC	NA	TRBV18	NA	TRBJ1-2
CASRWELGTEAFF	TGTGCCAGCCGGTGGGAGTTGGGCACTGAAGCTTTCTTT	NA	TRBV7-9	NA	TRBJ1-1
CASGFFRGNGYTF	TGTGCTAGTGGTTTCTTTAGGGGGAATGGCTACACCTTC	NA	TRBV12-5	NA	TRBJ1-2
CASSHPGQAYGYTF	TGCGCCAGCAGCCACCCGGGACAGGCTTATGGCTACACCTTC	NA	TRBV4-1	TRBD1	TRBJ1-2
CASSGLGQPRNEKLFF	TGTGCCAGTAGTGGGTTGGGACAGCCCCGAAATGAAAAACTGTTTTTT	NA	TRBV19	TRBD1	TRBJ1-4
CASSRGQGAGNQPQHF	TGTGCCAGCTCGAGAGGACAGGGCGCAGGAAATCAGCCCCAGCATTTT	NA	TRBV18	TRBD1	TRBJ1-5
CASSPLAGLTQYF	TGTGCCAGTAGTCCACTAGCGGGGTTGACCCAGTACTTC	NA	TRBV19	TRBD2	TRBJ2-5
CASKRTVYQRLAKNIQYF	TGTGCCAGCAAGCGGACAGTATACCAAAGACTAGCCAAAAACATTCAGTACTTC	NA	TRBV28	NA	TRBJ2-4
CASSPPGGRVSEAFF	TGTGCCAGTAGTCCACCGGGTGGGAGGGTATCTGAAGCTTTCTTT	NA	TRBV19	NA	TRBJ1-1